A single T cell receptor (beta chain) is shown here with its context. Measured with immunoSEQ multiplex PCR; TCRdb has only the in-frame clones, and not every one. The sample lists some 160,000 clones; almost 85% were seen once. The data were taken from a study of blood T cell repertoires in COVID-19. Germline CDR1 SGDLS, CDR2 YYNGEE. The CDR3 is made up of 15 amino acids. V was cut by 0 bases and J by 2 bases, with 9 bases left in between. The chain couples TRBV9 to TRBJ2-1, with TRBD2 as a possible D gene (6 bases). Input material: peripheral blood. This TCR came from a woman aged 80 or over with COVID-19, enrolled during active disease. The CDR3 DNA reads as TGTGCCAGCAGCGTAGTTGGGGGGACCTACAATGAGCAGTTCTTC. Protein product: CASSVVGGTYNEQFF.